The 15 T cell receptor beta chains given below trace back to one sample, sequenced in a study of blood T cell repertoires in COVID-19. The repertoire was sequenced with immunoSEQ multiplex PCR; TCRdb's copy has only in-frame clones and lacks some. Of a few hundred thousand clones listed, around 87% were seen once; the top ten hold 1%. The sample consisted of peripheral blood. These receptors were taken from a man in his forties or fifties with active or convalescent COVID-19.

The V gene is TRBV6-5, the J gene TRBJ1-5, with 8 bases fitting TRBD1. Unmatched junction bases numbered 8, after V lost 4 bases and J lost 3 bases. The germline gives CDR1 MNHEY, CDR2 SVGAGI. CDR3 length equals 16 residues. DNA of the CDR3: TGTGCCAGCAGTTTGAAGACAGGGGATATCAATCAGCCCCAGCATTTT. Translating gives CASSLKTGDINQPQHF.

DNA for the CDR3: TGCGCCAGCAGCCATTCCGGGACAGAGCTCACTGAAGCTTTCTTT. The encoded protein is CASSHSGTELTEAFF. The chain joins TRBV5-1 to TRBJ1-1; 7 positions agree with TRBD1. The CDR3 is 15 residues long. With V trimmed by 4 bases and J by 4 bases, 10 bases remained unmatched. In germline, CDR1 is SGHRS, CDR2 YFSETQ.

This chain joins TRBV6-1 and TRBJ2-4, with 7 bases identical to TRBD1. Germline CDR1 and CDR2: MNHNS and SASEGT. After removal of 1 base from V and 9 bases from J, the junction contained 3 bases not matched to a gene. This CDR3 is built from 13 residues. The chain's CDR3 is CASSEGGGGIQYF. In nucleotides, the CDR3 is TGTGCCAGCAGTGAAGGAGGGGGCGGCATTCAGTACTTC.

This chain joins TRBV20-1 and TRBJ1-5; 7 bases line up with TRBD1. Per the germline V gene, CDR1 is DFQATT and CDR2 is SNEGSKA (reference sequence). The CDR3 totals 11 residues. The V segment lost 5 bases and the J segment 8 bases; nucleotides outside the gene matches: 3. CDR3 nucleotide sequence: TGCAGTGCTGGACAGGCCAAGCCCCAGCATTTT. Translating it yields CSAGQAKPQHF.

About this clone itself: Sequence at one end of the junction differs from germline and may be a read error. The chain is built from TRBV5-1 and TRBJ2-1; tentatively, D is TRBD2 (6 bases). The CDR3 has 15 residues. Germline V gene sequence: CDR1 SGHRS, CDR2 YFSETQ. The CDR3 sequence: CASRLGGGIYNEQFF. The CDR3 region has the DNA TGCGCCAGCAGGTTGGGGGGAGGTATCTACAATGAGCAGTTCTTC.

The chain links TRBV5-4 to TRBJ1-2; TRBD1 matches 8 bases. The length of the CDR3 is 14 residues. Germline CDR1 reads SGHNT; CDR2 reads YYREEE (reference sequence). V gave up 2 bases and J gave up 0 bases; unmatched junction bases: 0. The CDR3 DNA reads TGTGCCAGCAGCTTACAGGGGGCTAACTATGGCTACACCTTC. Its protein product is CASSLQGANYGYTF.

The V and J genes are TRBV6-6 and TRBJ1-5; D gene uncertain. There are 14 residues in the CDR3. The germline gives CDR1 MNHNY, CDR2 SVGAGI (reference sequence). V dropped 0 bases and J dropped 7 bases, with 10 bases sitting between them. The CDR3 protein is CASSYSRVGQPQHF. Written as DNA, the CDR3 is TGTGCCAGCAGTTACTCGAGGGTGGGGCAGCCCCAGCATTTT.

This chain links TRBV5-8 with TRBJ2-1; 11 bases align to TRBD2. V dropped 2 bases and J dropped 3; count of bases not matched to a gene: 7. CDR1 and CDR2 (germline): SGHTS, YDEGEE. The CDR3 is 17 amino acids. This CDR3 reads CASSFTSGTSGYNEQFF. The CDR3, as DNA: TGTGCCAGCAGCTTCACTTCCGGGACTAGCGGCTACAATGAGCAGTTCTTC.

This chain links TRBV6-5 with TRBJ2-3; D remains ambiguous. V lost 0 bases and J lost 8, with 3 bases in between. Looked up from germline, CDR1 is MNHEY and CDR2 is SVGAGI. The CDR3 spans 11 residues. CDR3 in amino acids: CASSYSGTQYF. In nucleotides, the CDR3 is TGTGCCAGCAGTTACTCCGGTACGCAGTATTTT.

This rearrangement joins TRBV7-9 to TRBJ2-3; 7 bases agree with TRBD2. Trimming at V came to 0 bases and at J to 1 base, leaving 1 base not matched to a gene. The CDR3 is made up of 15 amino acids. The germline CDR1 and CDR2 sequences are SEHNR and FQNEAQ (reference sequence). The CDR3 spells CASSLAAGGTDTQYF. In nucleotides, the CDR3 is TGTGCCAGCAGCTTAGCTGCGGGGGGCACAGATACGCAGTATTTT. The entire variable domain, with the rest obtained from reference TRBV7-9 and TRBJ2-3, is as follows: DTGVSQNPRHKITKRGQNVTFRCDPISEHNRLYWYRQTLGQGPEFLTYFQNEAQLEKSRLLSDRFSAERPKGSFSTLEIQRTEQGDSAMYLCASSLAAGGTDTQYFGPGTRLTVL.

The CDR3 DNA reads TGCGCCAGCAGCCGTTTGGGACTAGCGATAATCTCCTACAATGAGCAGTTCTTC. As protein: CASSRLGLAIISYNEQFF. The chain uses TRBV5-1 and TRBJ2-1; 10 bases line up with TRBD2. This CDR3 spans 18 amino acids. Germline V gene data show CDR1 as SGHRS and CDR2 as YFSETQ. With V trimmed by 4 bases and J by 0 bases, 10 bases remained unmatched.

This chain connects TRBV19 to TRBJ2-6; D might be TRBD1 (5 bases). The germline V gene encodes CDR1 LNHDA and CDR2 SQIVND (reference sequence). This CDR3 contains 15 residues. The V and J ends lost 3 bases and 2 bases respectively, with 8 bases between them. The CDR3 loop reads CASSMVGAGANVLTF. DNA for the CDR3: TGTGCCAGTAGTATGGTAGGGGCTGGGGCCAACGTCCTGACTTTC.

The V call is TRBV7-3, the J call TRBJ1-2, with 8 bases fitting TRBD1. The CDR3 has 13 residues. Trimming cost V 5 bases and J 8 bases; bases outside gene matches: 7. In germline, CDR1 is SGHTA, CDR2 FQGTGA. The CDR3 reads CASSPGQGRGYTF. The CDR3 DNA is TGTGCCAGCAGCCCCGGACAGGGACGAGGCTACACCTTC.

Comments on this clone: Sequence at one end of the junction differs from germline and may be a read error. This chain uses TRBV6-2 or TRBV6-3 with TRBJ2-1; 7 bases are a match to TRBD2. The CDR3 is made up of 16 amino acids. Germline values: CDR1 MNHEY, CDR2 SVGEGT. The CDR3 sequence: CASGYVRGGSYNEQFF. In DNA, the CDR3 is TGTGCCAGCGGTTACGTGCGCGGGGGCTCCTACAATGAGCAGTTCTTC.

V gene TRBV6-2 or TRBV6-3 combines with J gene TRBJ2-3, with 8 bases matching TRBD2. The junction had 13 bases not matched to a gene; V was cut back by 6 bases and J by 5 bases. Germline-derived CDR1 and CDR2 are MNHEY and SVGEGT. This CDR3 is 16 amino acids long. The CDR3 DNA is TGTGCCAGCAGCAAACCAGGGCGGGGGGCCCGAGATACGCAGTATTTT. As protein: CASSKPGRGARDTQYF.